These 32 T cell receptor beta chains were sequenced from one sample in a study of identical twins. A single record per CDR3 protein comes from TCRdb applying MiXCR to the 5' RACE reads. The sample has 690,000 or so distinct CDR3 sequences; 8.5% to 9.5% are singletons. The data also belong to a second study, concerning yellow fever vaccine responses in identical twins.

The source material was PBMCs. The receptors were gathered from a woman younger than 35 in good health.

This clonotype has a handful of counts. The V gene is TRBV29-1, the J gene TRBJ2-7; 9 nucleotides match TRBD1. J gave up 5 bases and V 2 bases, and 4 bases lay outside the gene matches. The CDR3 loop spans 13 amino acids. CDR1 SQVTM and CDR2 ANQGSEA come from the germline V gene. Here the CDR3 reads CSVELDRGHEQYF. The CDR3 nucleotides are TGCAGCGTTGAATTGGACAGGGGCCACGAGCAGTACTTC.

The chain is built from TRBV10-1 and TRBJ2-5, with D perhaps matching TRBD2 (7 bases). CDR1 is WNHNN and CDR2 is SYGVQD in the germline V gene (reference sequence). The V gene lost 0 bases and the J gene lost 5 bases, with 13 bases spanning the gap. CDR3 length equals 15 residues. CDR3 region: CASSESAGAGETQYF. CDR3 in DNA: TGCGCCAGCAGTGAGTCTGCGGGGGCTGGGGAGACCCAGTACTTC.

The chain employs TRBV5-5 and TRBJ2-5, with 9 bases matching TRBD1. With 4 bases clipped from V and 5 bases from J, the junction kept 6 bases outside the gene matches. The CDR3 has 14 residues. Germline V gene sequence: CDR1 SGHKS, CDR2 YYEKEE (reference sequence). The CDR3 reads CASSGTGGRETQYF. In nucleotides, the CDR3 is TGTGCCAGCAGCGGTACAGGGGGCCGTGAGACCCAGTACTTC.

This clonotype was seen more than once but under ten times. The chain carries TRBV20-1 and TRBJ2-1; TRBD2 matches 7 bases. The V gene's germline CDR1 is DFQATT and CDR2 SNEGSKA (reference sequence). The trim removed 0 bases at V and 6 bases at J, leaving 17 bases unmatched. The length of the CDR3 is 18 residues. The chain's CDR3 is CSARDLAAWGLAANEQFF. In nucleotides, the CDR3 is TGCAGTGCTAGAGATCTGGCGGCGTGGGGTCTAGCGGCCAATGAGCAGTTCTTC.

This rearrangement joins TRBV7-8 to TRBJ2-2, with D hard to call. V lost 3 bases, J lost 2 bases, and 10 bases lay in between. Germline V gene sequence: CDR1 SGHVS, CDR2 FQNEAQ. This CDR3 has 15 amino acids. The CDR3 loop reads CASSFGGPNTGELFF. The DNA of the CDR3 is TGTGCCAGCAGCTTCGGTGGACCTAACACCGGGGAGCTGTTTTTT.

This clonotype has more than one count but fewer than ten. The CDR3 nucleotides are TGTGCCAGCAGAAAACTCGGGACTTTCGAGCAGTACTTC. Translated: CASRKLGTFEQYF. The chain has TRBV11-2 and TRBJ2-7; possible D gene TRBD2, 6 bases. The length of the CDR3 is 13 residues. Germline values: CDR1 SGHAT, CDR2 FQNNGV. V gave up 6 bases and J gave up 6 bases, with 15 bases separating them.

The sample holds many counts of this clonotype. V and J are TRBV12-3 or TRBV12-4 and TRBJ2-7, with 9 bases lining up with TRBD1. Losses at the gene ends were 5 bases for V and 4 bases for J; bases not matched to a gene: 9. CDR3 length: 15 amino acids. CDR3 coding DNA: TGTGCCAGCAGTAATTTGGGGACAGGGACTTACGAGCAGTACTTC. As protein: CASSNLGTGTYEQYF.

This clonotype was observed many times. The rearrangement links TRBV7-9 to TRBJ1-5; unclear D gene. The V gene lost 5 bases and the J gene lost 2 bases, with 13 bases spanning the gap. The germline V gene encodes CDR1 SEHNR and CDR2 FQNEAQ (reference sequence). The CDR3 loop spans 15 amino acids. CDR3 sequence: CASSIGAQGNQPQHF. The CDR3, as DNA: TGTGCCAGCAGCATTGGCGCCCAGGGCAATCAGCCCCAGCATTTT.

V gene TRBV30 combines with J gene TRBJ2-2; unclear D gene. Germline V CDR1 and CDR2: GTSNPN, SVGIG (reference sequence). Trimming took off 4 bases at V and 0 bases at J, with 3 bases between the two ends. The CDR3 has 12 residues. CDR3 sequence (DNA): TGTGCCTGGATACCGAACACCGGGGAGCTGTTTTTT. Protein: CAWIPNTGELFF.

This clonotype was seen ten or more times. This chain joins TRBV12-3 or TRBV12-4 and TRBJ1-2; D possibly corresponds to TRBD1 (6 bases). The CDR3 is 15 residues long. The V and J ends lost 3 bases and 8 bases respectively, with 19 bases between them. CDR3 in amino acids: CASSFPLQGRGGYTF. The CDR3 region has the DNA TGTGCCAGCAGTTTTCCTCTACAGGGCCGAGGGGGCTACACCTTC.

This chain connects TRBV10-3 to TRBJ2-7, with 7 positions matching TRBD1. This CDR3 has 14 amino acids. Germline CDR1 and CDR2: ENHRY and SYGVKD. V gave up 10 bases and J gave up 2 bases; unmatched junction bases: 11. CDR3 coding DNA: TGTGCCACCCGCCCGGGACAGCCTACCTACGAGCAGTACTTC. Amino acid sequence: CATRPGQPTYEQYF.

This clonotype was counted a few times. CDR3 amino acids: CASSESRLAGNEQFF. The CDR3 bases are TGCGCCAGCAGTGAGTCGAGGCTAGCGGGAAATGAGCAGTTCTTC. The chain couples TRBV10-1 to TRBJ2-1; 9 bases fit TRBD2. V shed 0 bases and J 7 bases; nucleotides not matched to a gene: 4. There are 15 residues in the CDR3. CDR1 is WNHNN and CDR2 is SYGVQD in the germline V gene (reference sequence).

This clonotype was seen repeatedly, ten times or more. This chain joins TRBV4-2 and TRBJ2-7, with 9 bases fitting TRBD2. V trimming: 4 bases; J trimming: 4 bases; junction bases outside the gene matches: 29. The CDR3 sequence is 22 residues long. Germline lookup yields CDR1 LGHNA and CDR2 YNFKEQ. This CDR3 reads CASSPDLPKLAGPRSQPYEQYF. The CDR3 DNA follows: TGTGCCAGCAGCCCCGACCTACCTAAACTAGCGGGTCCAAGGTCCCAACCTTACGAGCAGTACTTC.

This clonotype was observed a few times. The chain employs TRBV12-3 or TRBV12-4 and TRBJ2-3; 10 nucleotides match TRBD2. Trimming took 5 bases from V and 2 from J; bases not matched to a gene: 7. CDR3 size: 16 residues. In DNA, the CDR3 is TGTGCCAGCAGTCCTCAGCGGGGGGGAAACACAGATACGCAGTATTTT. Translated: CASSPQRGGNTDTQYF.

A few counts support this clonotype. This chain joins TRBV29-1 and TRBJ2-6; TRBD1 matches at 7 bases. V shed 6 bases, J shed 2 bases, and the junction held 10 bases outside the gene matches. CDR3 size: 16 residues. CDR1 and CDR2 from the germline V gene are SQVTM and ANQGSEA. CDR3 DNA sequence: TGCAGCGTGATCCGGGACAGTGGTCCTGGGGCCAACGTCCTGACTTTC. Amino acid sequence: CSVIRDSGPGANVLTF. Based on the CDR3 plus reference TRBV29-1 and TRBJ2-6, the full variable domain is SAVISQKPSRDICQRGTSLTIQCQVDSQVTMMFWYRQQPGQSLTLIATANQGSEATYESGFVIDKFPISRPNLTFSTLTVSNMSPEDSSIYLCSVIRDSGPGANVLTFGAGSRLTVL.

In this sample, this clonotype turned up a few times. The chain links TRBV20-1 to TRBJ2-2, with 9 nucleotides matching TRBD2. The CDR3 has 16 residues. Germline V lookup: CDR1 DFQATT, CDR2 SNEGSKA (reference sequence). Unmatched junction bases numbered 6, after V lost 0 bases and J lost 4 bases. The CDR3 DNA follows: TGCAGTGCTAGAGAACCCTTGCGGGGGGGCACCGGGGAGCTGTTTTTT. It yields the protein CSAREPLRGGTGELFF.

The sample holds many counts of this clonotype. The chain recombines TRBV7-2 with TRBJ2-7, with D possibly being TRBD1 (5 bases). Germline V gene sequence: CDR1 SGHTA, CDR2 FQGNSA. Between the trimmed V and J ends, which lost 2 bases and 3 bases, there was a span of 14 bases. The CDR3 extends over 15 amino acids. CDR3 nucleotides: TGTGCCAGCAGCTTATACGTAGGGGAAGGCTACGAGCAGTACTTC. Protein: CASSLYVGEGYEQYF.

This clonotype showed up many times. The chain carries TRBV28 and TRBJ2-7; possible D gene TRBD2, 5 bases. The length of the CDR3 is 13 residues. Looked up from germline, CDR1 is MDHEN and CDR2 is SYDVKM. V lost 5 bases and J 0 bases, leaving 8 bases between the germline ends. In DNA, the CDR3 is TGTGCCAGCAGTACGGGGAGCTCCTACGAGCAGTACTTC. This encodes CASSTGSSYEQYF.

The V gene is TRBV15, the J gene TRBJ1-5; D uncertain. V lost 0 bases, J lost 0 bases, and 9 bases lay in between. The CDR3 loop spans 16 amino acids. CDR1 is LNHNV and CDR2 is YYDKDF in the germline V gene (reference sequence). The CDR3 bases are TGTGCCACCAGCAGAGATCGGCGGCATAGCAATCAGCCCCAGCATTTT. The encoded protein is CATSRDRRHSNQPQHF.

Many counts were recorded for this clonotype. The rearrangement links TRBV21-1 to TRBJ1-2; TRBD1 reflects the table's D call only, with no check against the DNA. TRBV21-1 has pseudogene status. The CDR3 loop spans 19 amino acids. The CDR3 protein is CASSSFSFGQAYGEYGYTF. CDR3 coding DNA: TGTGCCAGCAGCTCTTTCTCCTTCGGGCAGGCCTACGGGGAATATGGCTACACCTTC.

V and J are TRBV7-9 and TRBJ2-7, with no clear D. The CDR3 is 16 residues long. Per germline, CDR1 SEHNR and CDR2 FQNEAQ (reference sequence). Trimming stripped 5 bases from V and 0 bases from J, with 17 bases between. In DNA, the CDR3 is TGTGCCAGCAGCGCCGGTCAAAAAGCCGTCTCCTACGAGCAGTACTTC. It specifies CASSAGQKAVSYEQYF.

This clonotype was counted many times. The chain joins TRBV12-3 or TRBV12-4 to TRBJ2-2; D uncertain. V lost 4 bases and J 4 bases, leaving 7 bases between the germline ends. There are 13 residues in the CDR3. The CDR3 bases are TGTGCCAGCAGTTCAGCTGGCACCGGGGAGCTGTTTTTT. This encodes CASSSAGTGELFF.

Ten or more counts support this clonotype. The chain couples TRBV12-3 or TRBV12-4 to TRBJ2-3; D is uncertain. The CDR3 runs 14 residues. V lost 3 bases to trimming and J lost 4 bases, with 11 bases between them. As DNA, the CDR3 is TGTGCCAGCAGTTTCCGTACAGACCCAGATACGCAGTATTTT. It yields the protein CASSFRTDPDTQYF.

The CDR3 sequence is CAISERSEVGSSTDTQYF. CDR3 coding DNA: TGTGCCATCAGTGAACGGTCGGAGGTGGGGAGTTCCACAGATACGCAGTATTTT. V and J are TRBV10-3 and TRBJ2-3; the D gene is possibly TRBD2 (5 bases). The germline gives CDR1 ENHRY, CDR2 SYGVKD. The length of the CDR3 is 18 residues. V lost 3 bases and J lost 2, with 21 bases in between.

This clonotype was picked up many times. V gene TRBV29-1 combines with J gene TRBJ1-2, with D unclear. This CDR3 has 11 amino acids. The germline V gene has CDR1 SQVTM and CDR2 ANQGSEA. V lost 4 bases to trimming and J lost 7 bases, with 10 bases between them. CDR3 protein: CSVVADFGYTF. DNA for the CDR3: TGCAGCGTTGTGGCAGACTTTGGCTACACCTTC.

This clonotype has more than one count but fewer than ten. The V and J genes are TRBV7-3 and TRBJ2-3, with D unclear. The CDR3 has 14 amino acids. From germline, CDR1 is SGHTA and CDR2 FQGTGA. Trimming cost V 3 bases and J 2 bases, with 9 bases left between them. The DNA for the CDR3 is TGTGCCAGCAGCTTTCTGGGCCCCACAGATACGCAGTATTTT. This gives the protein CASSFLGPTDTQYF.

This chain uses TRBV9 with TRBJ1-2; TRBD1 agrees at 9 bases. Germline CDR1 SGDLS, CDR2 YYNGEE. J gave up 7 bases and V 0 bases, and 13 bases lay outside the gene matches. This CDR3 has 17 residues. In nucleotides, the CDR3 is TGTGCCAGCAGCGTAGAGGGAGTTCCCGGGACAGGGCTTGGCTACACCTTC. Translation gives CASSVEGVPGTGLGYTF. Looking up the rest from reference TRBV9 and TRBJ1-2 gives the full variable domain: DSGVTQTPKHLITATGQRVTLRCSPRSGDLSVYWYQQSLDQGLQFLIQYYNGEERAKGNILERFSAQQFPDLHSELNLSSLELGDSALYFCASSVEGVPGTGLGYTFGSGTRLTVV.

Only a few counts were recorded for this clonotype. The gene calls are TRBV7-2 and TRBJ1-1; D may be TRBD1 (5 bases). V lost 5 bases and J 4 bases, leaving 20 bases between the germline ends. Germline V lookup: CDR1 SGHTA, CDR2 FQGNSA. The CDR3 loop spans 16 amino acids. The CDR3 DNA reads as TGTGCCAGCAGCCCCGGGGCCCTAGGGAGAGGCACTGAAGCTTTCTTT. Translation gives CASSPGALGRGTEAFF.

At least ten counts were recorded for this clonotype. The chain couples TRBV7-2 to TRBJ2-2; perhaps D is TRBD1 or TRBD2 (7 bases each). CDR3 size: 16 residues. Germline CDR1 SGHTA, CDR2 FQGNSA. V dropped 5 bases and J dropped 2 bases, with 15 bases sitting between them. The CDR3 region is CASSLRQGLNTGELFF. The CDR3 bases are TGTGCCAGCAGCCTCCGACAGGGACTAAACACCGGGGAGCTGTTTTTT.

This clonotype has ten or more counts. The V and J genes are TRBV6-2 or TRBV6-3 and TRBJ2-2, with 9 bases lining up with TRBD1. The CDR3 has 14 residues. Germline assignment: CDR1 MNHEY and CDR2 SVGEGT. V lost 6 bases and J lost 5; bases outside the gene matches: 4. The CDR3: CASRGQGETGELFF. The CDR3 DNA follows: TGTGCCAGCAGGGGACAGGGCGAGACCGGGGAGCTGTTTTTT.

This clonotype was counted ten times or more. V is TRBV12-3 or TRBV12-4 and J is TRBJ1-2; D remains ambiguous. V was clipped by 4 bases and J by 0 bases, with 9 bases between them. This CDR3 is built from 14 residues. The CDR3 here is CASSYGRTNYGYTF. CDR3 DNA sequence: TGTGCCAGCAGTTATGGCAGAACTAACTATGGCTACACCTTC.

This clonotype was seen a few times. The chain carries TRBV27 and TRBJ2-2, with D hard to call. V dropped 4 bases and J dropped 2 bases, with 14 bases sitting between them. The CDR3 consists of 16 residues. Germline values: CDR1 MNHEY, CDR2 SMNVEV (reference sequence). The CDR3, as DNA: TGTGCCAGCAGTTATTCCCCAGTCTATAACACCGGGGAGCTGTTTTTT. This gives the protein CASSYSPVYNTGELFF.